The present T cell receptor (beta chain) was sequenced within a study of shared clonotypes between healthy human individuals. This CDR3 comprises 16 residues. V was pared by 4 bases and J by 0 bases, with 6 bases of the junction left unmatched. Per the germline V gene, CDR1 is MNHNS and CDR2 is SASEGT. Terminally differentiated effector memory CD45RA+ cells were left out of the naive CD8 fraction, which was CD45RO-negative and positively selected for CCR7. Sequencing was performed with immunoSEQ multiplex PCR; in TCRdb, only in-frame clones are kept and a portion is missing. The sample holds hundreds of thousands of clones, about 95% seen once.

This chain joins TRBV6-1 and TRBJ2-7; 10 positions match TRBD1. Input material: naive CD8+ T cells sorted from blood. The sequence was obtained from a woman aged 25 to 39 in good health. The CDR3 region is CASSVTGTGVSYEQYF. The CDR3 nucleotides read TGTGCCAGCAGTGTTACCGGGACAGGGGTCTCCTACGAGCAGTACTTC.